A selection of T cell receptor beta chains follows, all from one sample in a study of blood T cells in healthy people across ages. TCRdb reprocessed the 5' RACE reads via MiXCR and lists one record per CDR3 protein. The profile shows approximately 2,000,000 distinct CDR3 sequences, approximately 39% of them singletons. The sample comprised blood. The receptors come from a human donor in good health. Both conserved end residues are part of each CDR3. A D gene is named only where the DNA matches it firmly. Rows may omit the clone size; those that give it use once, few, many or a size class.

TRBV29-1,TRBJ1-2,.,few,TGCAGCGTTGATAACCTCCAGGAGAACTATGGCTACACCTTC,CSVDNLQENYGYTF
TRBV19,TRBJ1-1,.,few,TGTGCCAGTAGTAAAGTAAGATTGAACACTGAAGCTTTCTTT,CASSKVRLNTEAFF
TRBV6-4,TRBJ2-6,.,many,TGTGCCAGCAGTGACTCGGACAGCTCTGGGGCCAACGTCCTGACTTTC,CASSDSDSSGANVLTF
TRBV9,TRBJ2-7,TRBD1,few,TGTGCCAGCAGCGTAGCCTGGGACAGTTCCTACGAGCAGTACTTC,CASSVAWDSSYEQYF
TRBV6-5,TRBJ1-2,.,few,TGTGCCAGCACGGGCGCCGGGACTTCTAACTATGGCTACACCTTC,CASTGAGTSNYGYTF
TRBV9,TRBJ2-7,.,.,TGTGCCAGCAGCGTAGACGACACCCTCTACGACTACGAGCAGTACTTC,CASSVDDTLYDYEQYF
TRBV12-5,TRBJ2-5,.,.,TGTGCTAGTGGTTTACCCCGAGAGACCCAGTACTTC,CASGLPRETQYF
TRBV29-1,TRBJ2-4,.,.,TGCAGCGTTGAGCATCAGGGAGCCAAAAACATTCAGTACTTC,CSVEHQGAKNIQYF
TRBV6-2/TRBV6-3,TRBJ2-3,TRBD2,.,TGTGCCAGCAGTAGACTAGCGACTAGCACAGATACGCAGTATTTT,CASSRLATSTDTQYF
TRBV19,TRBJ1-5,.,once,TGTGCCAGGAGATACAGGGGCAATCAGCCCCAGCATTTT,CARRYRGNQPQHF
TRBV27,TRBJ1-6,.,.,TGTGCCAGCAGTTTCCTCCGGGACGGGTATAATTCACCCCTCCACTTT,CASSFLRDGYNSPLHF
TRBV15,TRBJ2-3,.,.,TGTGCCACCAGCAGAGATCCCCCTTATAGGCCCTCGACGTTAACAGGTACGCAGTATTTT,CATSRDPPYRPSTLTGTQYF
TRBV11-1,TRBJ2-1,TRBD2,few,TGTGCCAGCAGCTTGACTAGCGGGGGGGCCCCCGACGGTGAGCAGTTCTTC,CASSLTSGGAPDGEQFF
TRBV5-6,TRBJ1-1,.,once,TGTGCCAGCAGCCATCTCGGGGCAGGGCGTAGTGAAGCTTTCTTT,CASSHLGAGRSEAFF
TRBV12-3/TRBV12-4,TRBJ1-1,.,.,TGTGCCAGCAGTTACCCCCTCGGTGAAGCTTTCTTT,CASSYPLGEAFF
TRBV29-1,TRBJ2-5,TRBD2,.,TGCAGCGCAGCGGGACCTTCCCAAGAGACCCAGTACTTC,CSAAGPSQETQYF
TRBV11-2,TRBJ2-1,TRBD2,.,TGTGCCAGCAGCTCCCGGGGGGTAGCGGGGGGGAATGAGCAGTTCTTC,CASSSRGVAGGNEQFF
TRBV7-2,TRBJ1-4,.,many,TGTGCCAGCAGCGAGGGAGGGGAGGGTGTACTGTTTTTT,CASSEGGEGVLFF
TRBV9,TRBJ2-7,.,few,TGTGCCAGCAGCGTCGGGGCATATACCGACGAGCAGTACTTC,CASSVGAYTDEQYF
TRBV7-8,TRBJ1-6,.,.,TGTGCCAGCAGCTTACAGGCCGATTCACCCCTCCACTTT,CASSLQADSPLHF
TRBV12-3/TRBV12-4,TRBJ2-5,TRBD1,few,TGTGCCAGCAGTCCCTCGACAGGGTTTCAGACCCAGTACTTC,CASSPSTGFQTQYF
TRBV18,TRBJ2-7,.,.,TGTGCCAGCTCACCAAACTTCCCCCTCCAGAGCTCCTACGAGCAGTACTTC,CASSPNFPLQSSYEQYF
TRBV7-3,TRBJ2-3,.,.,TGTGCCAGCAGCTTTGAGGGGAGGGGGGGACCGAAGTATTTT,CASSFEGRGGPKYF
TRBV27,TRBJ1-2,.,.,TGTGCCAGCAGTTTTGAAAAGTGGGGCGACTACACCTTC,CASSFEKWGDYTF
TRBV4-1,TRBJ1-4,TRBD1,.,TGCGCCAGCAGCCAAAGACAGGGGGCGGATGAAAAACTGTTTTTT,CASSQRQGADEKLFF
TRBV5-6,TRBJ2-3,.,.,TGTGCCAGCAGCTCAGGGCCCCTTCGAAGCACAGATACGCAGTATTTT,CASSSGPLRSTDTQYF
TRBV9,TRBJ1-1,.,.,TGTGCCAGCAGCGTAGAACCCGGACGGGGCGACACTGAAGCTTTCTTT,CASSVEPGRGDTEAFF
TRBV24-1,TRBJ2-1,TRBD1,.,TGTGCCACCAGTGATCTCTCCCGGGACAGGGGGCGCGGAGAGCAGTTCTTC,CATSDLSRDRGRGEQFF
TRBV11-2,TRBJ2-3,.,.,TGTGCCAGCAGCTGGGGTAGCGCAGATACGCAGTATTTT,CASSWGSADTQYF
TRBV27,TRBJ1-1,.,few,TGTGCCAGCAGTCCAACAGATATGAACACTGAAGCTTTCTTT,CASSPTDMNTEAFF
TRBV12-3/TRBV12-4,TRBJ1-5,.,.,TGTGCCAGCAGTCAATTGGCAGGGTATGGTCAGCCCCAGCATTTT,CASSQLAGYGQPQHF
TRBV29-1,TRBJ2-1,.,.,TGCAGCGCCCCCCGGGTCTACAATGAGCAGTTCTTC,CSAPRVYNEQFF
TRBV5-1,TRBJ2-1,TRBD2,.,TGCGCCAGCAGCCCCACCCTGCAACTAGCGGGGGACTACAATGAGCAGTTCTTC,CASSPTLQLAGDYNEQFF
TRBV12-3/TRBV12-4,TRBJ1-5,.,.,TGTGCCAGCAGTTTGAATCGGGACACATCTTTTGATCAGCCCCAGCATTTT,CASSLNRDTSFDQPQHF
TRBV29-1,TRBJ2-3,TRBD1,.,TGCAGCGCGCTCCGGGACAGGGGAACAGATACGCAGTATTTT,CSALRDRGTDTQYF
TRBV6-5,TRBJ2-7,.,few,TGTGCCAGCAGTTACACCGGGACAACCTACGAGCAGTACTTC,CASSYTGTTYEQYF
TRBV27,TRBJ1-5,.,.,TGTGCCAGCAGTTTAAGCTGGGGGCGGCAGGTCAATCAGCCCCAGCATTTT,CASSLSWGRQVNQPQHF
TRBV10-3,TRBJ2-5,.,.,TGTGCCATCAGTGAGGACGGGGGCCGGGCACAGACCCAGTACTTC,CAISEDGGRAQTQYF